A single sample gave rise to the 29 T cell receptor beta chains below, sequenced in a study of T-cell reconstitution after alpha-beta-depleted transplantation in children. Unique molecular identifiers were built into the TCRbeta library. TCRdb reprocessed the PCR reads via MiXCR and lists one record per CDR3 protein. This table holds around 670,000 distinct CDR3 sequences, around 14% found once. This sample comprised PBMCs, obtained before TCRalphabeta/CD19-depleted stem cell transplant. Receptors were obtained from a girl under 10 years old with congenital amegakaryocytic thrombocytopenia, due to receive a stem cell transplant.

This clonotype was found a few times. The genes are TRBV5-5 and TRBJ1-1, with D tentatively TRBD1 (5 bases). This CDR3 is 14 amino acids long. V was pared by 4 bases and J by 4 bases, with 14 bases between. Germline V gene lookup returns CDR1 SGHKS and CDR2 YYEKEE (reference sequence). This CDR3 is CASSLGPRVTEAFF. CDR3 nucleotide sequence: TGTGCCAGCAGCCTCGGACCCAGGGTCACTGAAGCTTTCTTT.

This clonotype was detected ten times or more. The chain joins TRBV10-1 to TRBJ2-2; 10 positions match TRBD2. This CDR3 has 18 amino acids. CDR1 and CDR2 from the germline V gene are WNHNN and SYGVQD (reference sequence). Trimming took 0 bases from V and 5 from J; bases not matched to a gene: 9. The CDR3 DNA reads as TGCGCCAGCAGTGAGTCGAAGGGGCTAGCGGGAGTTACCGGGGAGCTGTTTTTT. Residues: CASSESKGLAGVTGELFF.

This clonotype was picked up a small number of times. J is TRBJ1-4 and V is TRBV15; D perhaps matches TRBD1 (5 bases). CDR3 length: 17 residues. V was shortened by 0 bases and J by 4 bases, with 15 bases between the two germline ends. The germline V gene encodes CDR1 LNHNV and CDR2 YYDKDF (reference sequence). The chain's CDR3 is CATSRDLGAGGNEKLFF. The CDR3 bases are TGTGCCACCAGCAGAGATCTAGGGGCAGGCGGTAATGAAAAACTGTTTTTT.

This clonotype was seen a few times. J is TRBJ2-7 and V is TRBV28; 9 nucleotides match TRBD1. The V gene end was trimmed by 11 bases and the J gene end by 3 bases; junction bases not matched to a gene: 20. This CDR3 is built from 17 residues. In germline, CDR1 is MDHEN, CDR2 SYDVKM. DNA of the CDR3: TGTGCCTTATCCGGGACAGGGCCCACGTCGTCGGTCTACGAGCAGTACTTC. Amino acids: CALSGTGPTSSVYEQYF.

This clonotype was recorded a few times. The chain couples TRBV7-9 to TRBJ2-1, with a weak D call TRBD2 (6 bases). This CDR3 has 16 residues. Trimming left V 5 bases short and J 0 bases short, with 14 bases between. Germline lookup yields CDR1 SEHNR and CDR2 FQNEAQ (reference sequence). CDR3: CASSPIAVASYNEQFF. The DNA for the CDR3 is TGTGCCAGCAGCCCAATAGCGGTCGCCTCCTACAATGAGCAGTTCTTC.

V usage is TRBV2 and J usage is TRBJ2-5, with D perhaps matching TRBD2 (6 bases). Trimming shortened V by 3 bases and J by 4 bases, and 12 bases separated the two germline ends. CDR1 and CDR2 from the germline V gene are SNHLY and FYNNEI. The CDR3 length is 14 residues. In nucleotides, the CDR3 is TGTGCCAGCAGTGACCCCGGGAGTGTAGAGACCCAGTACTTC. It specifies CASSDPGSVETQYF.

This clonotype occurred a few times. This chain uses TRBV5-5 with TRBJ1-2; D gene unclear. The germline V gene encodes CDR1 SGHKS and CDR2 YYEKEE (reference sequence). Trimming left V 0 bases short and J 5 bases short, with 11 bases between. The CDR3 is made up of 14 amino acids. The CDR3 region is CASSLGGTEYGYTF. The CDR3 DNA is TGTGCCAGCAGCTTGGGGGGAACAGAGTATGGCTACACCTTC. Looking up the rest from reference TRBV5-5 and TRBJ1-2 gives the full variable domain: DAGVTQSPTHLIKTRGQQVTLRCSPISGHKSVSWYQQVLGQGPQFIFQYYEKEERGRGNFPDRFSARQFPNYSSELNVNALLLGDSALYLCASSLGGTEYGYTFGSGTRLTVV.

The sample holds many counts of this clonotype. The CDR3, as DNA: TGCGCCAGCCGATTGCGGACTAGTCGCGAGAATACGCAGTATTTT. Protein: CASRLRTSRENTQYF. The rearrangement uses TRBV5-1 and TRBJ2-3; 7 bases match TRBD2. The CDR3 extends over 15 amino acids. J lost 7 bases, V lost 7 bases, and 15 bases had no gene match. Germline CDR1 SGHRS, CDR2 YFSETQ.

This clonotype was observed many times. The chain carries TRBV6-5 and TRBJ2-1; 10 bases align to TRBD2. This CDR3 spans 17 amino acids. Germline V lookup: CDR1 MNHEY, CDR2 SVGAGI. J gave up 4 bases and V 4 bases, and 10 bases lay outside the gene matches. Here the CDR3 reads CASSSNNPSGGYNEQFF. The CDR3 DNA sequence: TGTGCCAGCAGTTCGAACAACCCTAGCGGGGGTTACAATGAGCAGTTCTTC.

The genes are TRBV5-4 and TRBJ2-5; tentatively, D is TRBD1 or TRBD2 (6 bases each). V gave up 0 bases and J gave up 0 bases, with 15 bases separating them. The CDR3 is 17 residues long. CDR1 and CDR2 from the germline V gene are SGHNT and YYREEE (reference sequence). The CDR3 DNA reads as TGTGCCAGCAGCTTGGCGGGGGCGGTTGGGTACCAAGAGACCCAGTACTTC. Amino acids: CASSLAGAVGYQETQYF.

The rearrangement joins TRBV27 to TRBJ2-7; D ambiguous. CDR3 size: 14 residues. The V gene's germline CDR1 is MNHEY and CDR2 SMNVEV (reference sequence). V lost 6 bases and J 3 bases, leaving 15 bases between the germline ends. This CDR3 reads CASRLIGSNYEQYF. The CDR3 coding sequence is TGTGCCAGCAGACTAATAGGATCGAACTACGAGCAGTACTTC.

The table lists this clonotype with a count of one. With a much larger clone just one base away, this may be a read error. The CDR3 DNA reads as TGTGCCAGCAGCCCAAAATCCGGGCAGTTCTCCTACAATGAGCAGTTCTTC. It is translated as CASSPKSGQFSYNEQFF. The chain links TRBV7-6 to TRBJ2-1, with D unresolved. Per germline, CDR1 SGHVS and CDR2 FNYEAQ. V lost 5 bases and J lost 0, with 17 bases in between. The CDR3 runs 17 residues.

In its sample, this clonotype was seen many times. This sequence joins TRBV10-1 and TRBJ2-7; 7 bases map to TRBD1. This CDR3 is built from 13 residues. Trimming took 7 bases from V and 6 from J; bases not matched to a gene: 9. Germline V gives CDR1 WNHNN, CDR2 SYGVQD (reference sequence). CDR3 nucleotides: TGCGCCAGCAATAGACCACGGACAGGCGAGCAGTACTTC. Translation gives CASNRPRTGEQYF.

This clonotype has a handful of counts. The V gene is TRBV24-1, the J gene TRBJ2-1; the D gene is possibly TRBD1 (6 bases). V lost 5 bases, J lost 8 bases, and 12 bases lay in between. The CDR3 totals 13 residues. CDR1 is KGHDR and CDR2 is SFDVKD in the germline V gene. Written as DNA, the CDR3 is TGTGCCACCAGTGGGGGACATGCTGATGAGCAGTTCTTC. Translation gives CATSGGHADEQFF.

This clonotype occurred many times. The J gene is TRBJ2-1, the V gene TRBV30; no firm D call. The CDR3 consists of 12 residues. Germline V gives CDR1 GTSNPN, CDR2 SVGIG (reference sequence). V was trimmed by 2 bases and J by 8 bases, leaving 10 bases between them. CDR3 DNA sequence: TGTGCCTGGAGTCCACTCCGGGATGAGCAGTTCTTC. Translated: CAWSPLRDEQFF.

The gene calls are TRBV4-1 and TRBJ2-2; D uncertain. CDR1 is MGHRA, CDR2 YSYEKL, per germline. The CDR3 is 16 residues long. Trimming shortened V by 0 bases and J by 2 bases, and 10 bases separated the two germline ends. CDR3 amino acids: CASSQDANTNTGELFF. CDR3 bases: TGCGCCAGCAGCCAAGACGCCAACACCAACACCGGGGAGCTGTTTTTT.

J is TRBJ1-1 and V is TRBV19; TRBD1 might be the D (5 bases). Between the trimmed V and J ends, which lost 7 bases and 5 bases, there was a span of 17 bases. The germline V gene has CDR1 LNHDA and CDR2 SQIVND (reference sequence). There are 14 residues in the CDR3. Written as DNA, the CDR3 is TGTGCCAGTACTCCTCCAGGGCGGGGGACTGAAGCTTTCTTT. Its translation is CASTPPGRGTEAFF.

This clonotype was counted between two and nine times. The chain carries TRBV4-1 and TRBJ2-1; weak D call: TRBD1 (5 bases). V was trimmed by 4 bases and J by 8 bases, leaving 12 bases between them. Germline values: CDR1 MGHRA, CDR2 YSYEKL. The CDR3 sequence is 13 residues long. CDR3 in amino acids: CASSPGRIYEQFF. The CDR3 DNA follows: TGCGCCAGCAGCCCAGGGCGCATTTATGAGCAGTTCTTC.

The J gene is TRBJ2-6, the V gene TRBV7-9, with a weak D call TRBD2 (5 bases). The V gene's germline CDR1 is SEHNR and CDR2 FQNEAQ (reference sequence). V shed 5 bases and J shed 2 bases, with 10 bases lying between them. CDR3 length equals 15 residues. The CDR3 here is CASSPRRTGANVLTF. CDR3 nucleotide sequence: TGTGCCAGCAGCCCACGGAGGACTGGGGCCAACGTCCTGACTTTC.

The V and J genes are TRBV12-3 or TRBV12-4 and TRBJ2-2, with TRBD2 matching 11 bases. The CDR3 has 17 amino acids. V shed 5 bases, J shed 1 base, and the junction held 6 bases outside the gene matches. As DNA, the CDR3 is TGTGCCAGCAGTCTCCAAACTAGCGGGGGGAACACCGGGGAGCTGTTTTTT. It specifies CASSLQTSGGNTGELFF.

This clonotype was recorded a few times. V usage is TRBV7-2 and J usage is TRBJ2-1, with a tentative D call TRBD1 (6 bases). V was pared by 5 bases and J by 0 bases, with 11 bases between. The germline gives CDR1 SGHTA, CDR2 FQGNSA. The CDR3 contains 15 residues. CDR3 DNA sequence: TGTGCCAGCAGCGGAAGGGGGTTCTCCTACAATGAGCAGTTCTTC. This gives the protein CASSGRGFSYNEQFF.

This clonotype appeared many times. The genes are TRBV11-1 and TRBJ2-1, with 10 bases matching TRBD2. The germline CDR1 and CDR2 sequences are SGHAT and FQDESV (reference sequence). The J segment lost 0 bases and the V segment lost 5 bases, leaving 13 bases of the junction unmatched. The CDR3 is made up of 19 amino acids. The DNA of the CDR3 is TGTGCCAGCAGCCCTCGTGCTAGCGGGAGTGTTAGCTCCTACAATGAGCAGTTCTTC. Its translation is CASSPRASGSVSSYNEQFF.

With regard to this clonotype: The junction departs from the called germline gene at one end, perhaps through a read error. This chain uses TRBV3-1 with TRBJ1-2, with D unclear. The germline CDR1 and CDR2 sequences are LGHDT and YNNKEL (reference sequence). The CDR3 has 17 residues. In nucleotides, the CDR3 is TGTGCCAGCTGCCAAGTTCGTTCGTCGGCTGCTAACTATGGCTACACCTTC. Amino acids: CASCQVRSSAANYGYTF.

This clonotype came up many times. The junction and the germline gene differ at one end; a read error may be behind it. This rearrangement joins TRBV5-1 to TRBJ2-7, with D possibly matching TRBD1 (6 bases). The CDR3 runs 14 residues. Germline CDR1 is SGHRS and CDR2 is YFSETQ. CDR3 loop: CASSFTDSSSEQYF. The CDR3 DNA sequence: TGCGCCAGCAGCTTTACGGACAGTTCCTCCGAGCAGTACTTC. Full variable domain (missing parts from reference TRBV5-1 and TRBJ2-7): KAGVTQTPRYLIKTRGQQVTLSCSPISGHRSVSWYQQTPGQGLQFLFEYFSETQRNKGNFPGRFSGRQFSNSRSEMNVSTLELGDSALYLCASSFTDSSSEQYFGPGTRLTVT.

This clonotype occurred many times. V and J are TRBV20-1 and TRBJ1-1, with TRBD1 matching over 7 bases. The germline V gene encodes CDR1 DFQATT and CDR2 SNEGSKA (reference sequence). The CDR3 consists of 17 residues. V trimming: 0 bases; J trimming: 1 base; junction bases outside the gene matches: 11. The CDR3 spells CSARDIIGTVKNTEAFF. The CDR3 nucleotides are TGCAGTGCTAGAGATATCATAGGGACAGTGAAGAACACTGAAGCTTTCTTT.

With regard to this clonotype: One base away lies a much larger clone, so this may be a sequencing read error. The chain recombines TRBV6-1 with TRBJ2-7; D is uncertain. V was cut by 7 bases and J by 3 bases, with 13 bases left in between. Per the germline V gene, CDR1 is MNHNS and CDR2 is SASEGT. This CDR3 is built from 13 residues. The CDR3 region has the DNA TGTGCCAGCATCAAGGTGGGGAACTACGAGCAGTACTTC. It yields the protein CASIKVGNYEQYF.

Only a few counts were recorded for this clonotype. In nucleotides, the CDR3 is TGTGCCAGCAGCCTCTACGCGAGGAATGAGCAGTTCTTC. Amino acid sequence: CASSLYARNEQFF. This chain joins TRBV5-4 and TRBJ2-1; D call uncertain. CDR1 and CDR2 (germline): SGHNT, YYREEE (reference sequence). This CDR3 is built from 13 residues. V was clipped by 4 bases and J by 7 bases, with 12 bases between them. The full variable domain, rest sourced from reference TRBV5-4 and TRBJ2-1, is ETGVTQSPTHLIKTRGQQVTLRCSSQSGHNTVSWYQQALGQGPQFIFQYYREEENGRGNFPPRFSGLQFPNYSSELNVNALELDDSALYLCASSLYARNEQFFGPGTRLTVL.

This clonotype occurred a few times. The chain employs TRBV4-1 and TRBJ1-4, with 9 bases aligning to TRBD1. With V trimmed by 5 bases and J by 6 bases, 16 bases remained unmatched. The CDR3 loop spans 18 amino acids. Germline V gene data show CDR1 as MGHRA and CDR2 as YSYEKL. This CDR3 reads CASSFGTGQLDTYEKLFF. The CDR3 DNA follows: TGCGCCAGCAGCTTCGGGACAGGGCAACTGGATACCTATGAAAAACTGTTTTTT.

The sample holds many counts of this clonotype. This CDR3 reads CASSLVSEETQYF. The CDR3 DNA sequence: TGCGCCAGCAGCTTGGTCAGCGAAGAGACCCAGTACTTC. V and J are TRBV5-1 and TRBJ2-5, with D uncertain. V was pared by 0 bases and J by 3 bases, with 6 bases between. The CDR3 runs 13 residues. Germline CDR1 is SGHRS and CDR2 is YFSETQ.